The TCR beta chain under discussion was sequenced for a study of shared clonotypes between healthy human individuals. Overall study results and limits: Lower generation probabilities were found for non-shared clonotypes than for those shared by all four donors. Genetic and exposure-history diversity was limited by the few donors.

For this clone: Its antigen is unknown.

Profiled with immunoSEQ multiplex PCR; TCRdb holds only in-frame clones, not every one. The data show about 380,000 clones, 95% to 97% seen once. The trim removed 6 bases at V and 5 bases at J, leaving 4 bases unmatched. The CDR3 consists of 14 residues. Per germline, CDR1 PRHDT and CDR2 FYEKMQ (reference sequence). Those who donated were healthy HIV-negative adults, with no recent acute infections or vaccinations reported. This chain uses TRBV13 with TRBJ2-1; TRBD1 agrees at 10 bases. The source of this sequence is a man aged 30 to 45 in good health. Material: memory CD8+ T cells sorted from blood. Subset reported: CD45RO+ cells pooled with CCR7-negative TemRA cells. The chain's CDR3 is CASSYGTGDNEQFF. In nucleotides, the CDR3 is TGTGCCAGCAGTTACGGGACAGGGGACAATGAGCAGTTCTTC. Full variable domain (outside the CDR3, taken from reference TRBV13 and TRBJ2-1): AAGVIQSPRHLIKEKRETATLKCYPIPRHDTVYWYQQGPGQDPQFLISFYEKMQSDKGSIPDRFSAQQFSDYHSELNMSSLELGDSALYFCASSYGTGDNEQFFGPGTRLTVL.